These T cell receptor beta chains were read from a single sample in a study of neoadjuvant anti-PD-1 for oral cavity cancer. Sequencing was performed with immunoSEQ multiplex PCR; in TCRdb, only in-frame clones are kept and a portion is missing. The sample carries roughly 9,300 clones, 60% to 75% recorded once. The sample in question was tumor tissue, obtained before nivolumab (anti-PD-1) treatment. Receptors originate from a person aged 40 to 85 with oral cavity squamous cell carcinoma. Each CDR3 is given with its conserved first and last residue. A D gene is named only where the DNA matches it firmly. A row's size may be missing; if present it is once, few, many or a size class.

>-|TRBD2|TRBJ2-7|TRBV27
CASSLDVSGPYEQYF
TGTGCCAGCAGTTTAGATGTTAGCGGGCCCTACGAGCAGTACTTC
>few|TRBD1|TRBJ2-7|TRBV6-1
CASSVRTGAGYEQYF
TGTGCCAGCAGTGTACGGACAGGGGCGGGCTACGAGCAGTACTTC
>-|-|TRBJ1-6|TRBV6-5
CASSSGGGQLSSPLHF
TGTGCCAGCAGTTCGGGCGGGGGGCAATTAAGTTCACCCCTCCACTTT
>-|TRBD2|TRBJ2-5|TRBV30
CAWGLAGSRLETQYF
TGTGCCTGGGGGCTAGCGGGGTCCAGGCTGGAGACCCAGTACTTC
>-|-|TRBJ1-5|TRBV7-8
CASSLESRKRGINQPQHF
TGTGCCAGCAGCTTAGAGTCCAGGAAGAGGGGAATAAATCAGCCCCAGCATTTT
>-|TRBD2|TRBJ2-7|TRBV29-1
CSVEGGGPEQYF
TGCAGCGTTGAAGGGGGAGGGCCCGAGCAGTACTTC
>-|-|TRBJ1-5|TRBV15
CATSWGEVQPQHF
TGTGCCACCAGCTGGGGGGAGGTGCAGCCCCAGCATTTT
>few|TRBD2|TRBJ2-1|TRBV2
CASSEEGSGSNEQFF
TGTGCCAGCAGTGAGGAGGGCAGCGGGAGCAATGAGCAGTTCTTC
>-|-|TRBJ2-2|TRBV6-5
CASSYDRSNTGELFF
TGTGCCAGCAGTTACGACAGGTCGAACACCGGGGAGCTGTTTTTT
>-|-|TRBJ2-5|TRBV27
CASSRQFQETQYF
TGTGCCAGCAGTCGACAGTTCCAAGAGACCCAGTACTTC
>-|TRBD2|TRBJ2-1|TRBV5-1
CASSARSGGDNEQFF
TGCGCCAGCAGCGCTCGTAGCGGGGGTGACAATGAGCAGTTCTTC
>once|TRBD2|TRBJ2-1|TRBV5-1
CAYRETSASSYNEQFF
TGCGCCTATCGTGAGACTAGCGCCAGCTCCTACAATGAGCAGTTCTTC
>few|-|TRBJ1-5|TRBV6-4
CASSESGDGQPQHF
TGTGCCAGCAGTGAGTCAGGGGACGGGCAGCCCCAGCATTTT
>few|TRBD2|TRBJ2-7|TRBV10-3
CAISERLASGAGEQYF
TGTGCCATCAGTGAACGGCTGGCTAGCGGCGCGGGGGAGCAGTACTTC
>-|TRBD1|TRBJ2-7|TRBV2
CASSVTGDEQYF
TGTGCCAGCAGTGTTACAGGGGACGAGCAGTACTTC
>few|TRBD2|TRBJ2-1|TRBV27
CASKSGRDEQFF
TGTGCCAGCAAGTCAGGGAGGGATGAGCAGTTCTTC
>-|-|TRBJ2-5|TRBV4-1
CASSQAGEETQYF
TGCGCCAGCAGCCAAGCGGGAGAGGAGACCCAGTACTTC
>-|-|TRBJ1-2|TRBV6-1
CACDLGVGGYTF
TGTGCCTGCGACCTCGGGGTAGGGGGCTACACCTTC
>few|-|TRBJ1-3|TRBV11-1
CASSATGASDTIYF
TGTGCCAGCAGCGCCACCGGGGCGAGTGACACCATATATTTT
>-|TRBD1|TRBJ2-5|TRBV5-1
CASSLQGWEETQYF
TGCGCCAGCAGCTTACAGGGGTGGGAAGAGACCCAGTACTTC
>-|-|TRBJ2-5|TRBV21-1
CASSKAHAGQETQYF
TGTGCCAGCAGCAAAGCTCATGCGGGCCAGGAGACCCAGTACTTC
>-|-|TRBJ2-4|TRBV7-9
CASSFGGQNIQYF
TGTGCCAGCAGCTTCGGGGGCCAAAACATTCAGTACTTC
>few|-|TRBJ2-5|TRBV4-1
CASSQDLSIAETQYF
TGCGCCAGCAGCCAAGATCTTAGTATCGCCGAGACCCAGTACTTC
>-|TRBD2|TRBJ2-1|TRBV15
CATSRDLAGSVSRNEQFF
TGTGCCACCAGCAGAGACCTAGCGGGGTCTGTTTCGAGAAATGAGCAGTTCTTC
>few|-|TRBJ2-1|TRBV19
CASSIRRSNEQFF
TGTGCCAGTAGTATAAGGCGGAGCAATGAGCAGTTCTTC
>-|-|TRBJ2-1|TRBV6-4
CASSDVPGFTEQFF
TGTGCCAGCAGTGACGTTCCAGGGTTTACTGAGCAGTTCTTC
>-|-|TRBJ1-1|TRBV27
CASSLEGGLEAFF
TGTGCCAGCAGTCTAGAGGGGGGGCTTGAAGCTTTCTTT
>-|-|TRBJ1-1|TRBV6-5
CASSYRKGGNTEAFF
TGTGCCAGCAGTTACCGAAAGGGCGGAAACACTGAAGCTTTCTTT
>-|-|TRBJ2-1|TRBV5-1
CASSLDPGDYNEQFF
TGCGCCAGCAGCTTGGATCCGGGCGACTACAATGAGCAGTTCTTC
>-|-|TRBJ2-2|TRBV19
CASSPPGQHTGELFF
TGTGCCAGTAGTCCTCCGGGACAACACACCGGGGAGCTGTTTTTT
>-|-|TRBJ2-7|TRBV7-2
CASKIGGVHEQYF
TGTGCCAGCAAAATAGGGGGGGTCCACGAGCAGTACTTC
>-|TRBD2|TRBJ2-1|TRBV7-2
CASSVSSGSHNEQFF
TGTGCCAGCAGCGTTTCTAGCGGGAGTCACAATGAGCAGTTCTTC
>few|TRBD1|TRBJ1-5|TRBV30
CAWTPDRIGQPQHF
TGTGCCTGGACCCCGGACAGGATCGGGCAGCCCCAGCATTTT
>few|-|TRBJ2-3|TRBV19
CASSPHEYTDTQYF
TGTGCCAGCTCCCCGCACGAGTACACAGATACGCAGTATTTT
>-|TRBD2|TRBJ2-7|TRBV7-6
CASSPGTRYDEQYF
TGTGCCAGCAGCCCGGGGACTAGATACGACGAGCAGTACTTC
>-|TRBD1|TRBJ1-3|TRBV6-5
CASSSNPTGFGNTIYF
TGTGCCAGCAGTTCCAATCCGACAGGGTTTGGAAACACCATATATTTT
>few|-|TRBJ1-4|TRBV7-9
CASSPGWGEKLFF
TGTGCCAGCAGCCCTGGGTGGGGTGAAAAACTGTTTTTT
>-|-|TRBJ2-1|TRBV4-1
CASSQGLTYNEQFF
TGCGCCAGCAGCCAAGGTTTGACCTACAATGAGCAGTTCTTC
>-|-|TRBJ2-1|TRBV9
CASSVDRRGSYNEQFF
TGTGCCAGCAGCGTAGATCGTCGGGGCTCATACAATGAGCAGTTCTTC
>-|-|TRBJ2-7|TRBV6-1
CASSRTSDPYEQYF
TGTGCCAGCAGTCGGACGTCGGACCCCTACGAGCAGTACTTC
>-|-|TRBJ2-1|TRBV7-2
CASSFGPNNEQFF
TGTGCCAGCAGCTTCGGGCCTAATAATGAGCAGTTCTTC
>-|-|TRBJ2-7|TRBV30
CAWGDYEQYF
TGTGCCTGGGGGGACTACGAGCAGTACTTC
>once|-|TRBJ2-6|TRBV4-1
CASSQGQAVSGANVLTF
TGCGCCAGCAGCCAGGGCCAAGCCGTCTCTGGGGCCAACGTCCTGACTTTC
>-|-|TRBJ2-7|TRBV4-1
CASSQVWPAPDYEQYF
TGCGCCAGCAGCCAAGTCTGGCCGGCACCTGACTACGAGCAGTACTTC
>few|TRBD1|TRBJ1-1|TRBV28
CASSPRGAGGNTEAFF
TGTGCCAGCAGCCCTAGGGGGGCAGGGGGGAACACTGAAGCTTTCTTT
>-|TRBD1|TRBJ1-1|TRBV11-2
CASSFNRGSTEAFF
TGTGCCAGCAGCTTTAACAGGGGATCCACTGAAGCTTTCTTT
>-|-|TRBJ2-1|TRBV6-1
CASSEDSGGSYNEQFF
TGTGCCAGCAGTGAAGATAGCGGTGGCTCCTACAATGAGCAGTTCTTC
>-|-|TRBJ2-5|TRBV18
CASSPAETQYF
TGTGCCAGCTCACCCGCCGAGACCCAGTACTTC